This T cell receptor (beta chain) stems from a study of shared clonotypes between healthy human individuals (dated by TCRdb to about 2020). Describing the broader study: A couple of women and three men aged 18 to 49 years were included in the cohort. For each donor, CD4 naive and CD4 memory were each run on three plates, CD8 naive on two plates, and CD8 memory on one plate. To increase sequencing depth and limit assay-specific biases, TCR repertoire library preparation and sequencing were carried out by different laboratories using diverse techniques. Each donor's leukapheresis produced roughly between roughly 0.85 and 10 billion PBMCs. Blood TCR repertoires of roughly five healthy adults were deeply sequenced to estimate repertoire size and the extent of clonotype sharing between individuals. General study outcomes and caveats: Naive subsets generally had larger estimated clonotype richness than memory subsets. Across a handful of donors, around 5% of naive CD4, roughly 3.5% of naive CD8, 2.3% of memory CD4, and approximately 0.4% of memory CD8 clonotypes were shared. Even with the large sequencing depth, rarefaction of the sorted-subset datasets indicated that sequencing was incomplete. Pairwise subsampling led to the expectation that sequencing depth would affect the degree of clonotype sharing among donors. Compared with non-shared clonotypes, clonotypes shared by all four sorted-subset donors had higher generation probabilities. Because the study included only a small number of donors, the genetic and exposure-history diversity represented was limited. Only blood was sampled, and tissue TCR repertoires likely differ from those in blood.

Using the deep immunoSEQ assay, multiplex PCR amplified TCR CDR3 regions from genomic DNA. Extracted genomic DNA from each cell subset was distributed evenly across all wells of several immunoSEQ 96-well plates, and each plate was treated as a replicate. For sorted subsets, each replicate PCR was loaded with about 0.2 ug genomic DNA, equivalent to approximately 33,000 T cell genomes. The purified libraries were quantified using a Qubit 3.0 fluorometer, sized with a Bioanalyzer 2100, and then quantified again using the KAPA Library Quantification kit. Every immunoSEQ 96-well plate was sequenced on a separate single-read 150-cycle Illumina NextSeq 550 flow cell. The original methods were these. Because the immunoSEQ output included only junctional sequences and no quality scores, the filtering could not be the same as the filtering used for full-length reads. To assign V/J genes and CDR3, sequences were annotated against IMGT germline references using PyIR, a Python wrapper for IgBLAST v1.9. Reads were removed for weak V/J assignments (E-value above 1e-6), missing CDR3, stop codons, out-of-frame junctions, or ambiguous translated residues. V3J clonotypes were defined as sequences sharing the same inferred V gene, J gene, and CDR3 amino acid sequence. Percentage overlap between repertoires was computed as shared unique clonotypes divided by the size of the smaller repertoire. Repertoire richness was assessed with RTK rarefaction, the Chao1 estimator, and Recon v2.1 estimates of unobserved clonotypes. Generation probabilities were computed with OLGA for all TCRbeta clonotypes obtained by the gDNA method from several donors. The table comes from immuneACCESS by way of TCRdb, which keeps in-frame sequences with V and J called. Part of the clones is missing from these tables; in studies checked, under half for an unresolved V gene and the rest for unknown reasons. The D gene and trimming were derived from the DNA, and the V and J assignments and clone size from that table. The sample data list around 100,000 clones, and around 64% of these were observed just once. The ten largest clones capture around 25% of the sample.

The donors were healthy, HIV-negative adults who had no recently reported acute infections or vaccinations. All donors were Caucasian adults living in Nashville, Tennessee, USA. CD8 memory samples combined magnetically selected CD45RO+ cells with CCR7-negative CD45RA+ effector memory (TemRA) cells. Blood was obtained by leukapheresis, after which PBMCs were separated by Ficoll-Histopaque density gradient centrifugation and cryopreserved in liquid nitrogen vapor phase. Analytical flow cytometry was used to check the purity and quantity of every magnetically sorted T cell population. Each sorted fraction had its genomic DNA isolated and then quantified by UV absorbance on a Nanodrop 2000c. Comment on this clone: There is no known antigen for this receptor. Base qualities are not at hand, and no much larger clone is one base apart.

From the cysteine through the phenylalanine, the CDR3 covers 14 amino acids. Only CDR3 DNA remains: 42 bases, in frame from the first base. CDR1 and CDR2, looked up from the germline V gene (reference sequence), are LNHDA and SQIVND. V is clipped by 4 bases and J by 3 bases, and the sequence between their germline boundaries is 10 bases long. What was sequenced was memory CD8+ T cells sorted from blood. The cell subset or site tag for this specimen amounts to: CD45RO+ cells pooled with CCR7-negative TemRA cells. This chain joins TRBV19 to TRBJ1-5, and perhaps TRBD1 as D gene, on 5 matching bases. The receptor comes from a woman in her thirties in good health. The DNA sequence is as follows: TGTGCCAGTAGTAAAAGACAGACCAATCAGCCCCAGCATTTT. It translates to CASSKRQTNQPQHF.